This T cell receptor (beta chain) came from a study of cytomegalovirus exposure and HLA in healthy donors. Across the study: Unique TCR beta sequences numbering over 100 million came from around 180 million T cells in an earlier analysis. Of all 400 or so donors who were genotyped, around 79% belonged to the Caucasian-associated ancestry cluster. Study results and limitations: For most subjects, TCR beta sequences were reported to predict HLA-A and HLA-B alleles with accuracy.

Turning to this clone: Antigen unknown.

Trimming cost V 5 bases and J 7 bases, with 11 bases left between them. The CDR3 length is 13 residues. Per germline, CDR1 MNHEY and CDR2 SMNVEV (reference sequence). Both 60 Vbeta primers and 13 Jbeta primers went into the PCR. Some clones are missing from TCRdb's copy, which holds only in-frame ones; the method was immunoSEQ multiplex PCR. The sample lists 80,000 to 100,000 clones; about 81% were seen once. The chain is built from TRBV27 and TRBJ2-2, with D perhaps matching TRBD2 (5 bases). This clonotype was sampled from a man aged 40-49 years in good health and CMV-seronegative. Sequences were obtained from PBMCs. The chain's CDR3 is CASSPLVGGELFF. CDR3 nucleotides: TGTGCCAGCAGTCCACTAGTAGGCGGGGAGCTGTTTTTT.